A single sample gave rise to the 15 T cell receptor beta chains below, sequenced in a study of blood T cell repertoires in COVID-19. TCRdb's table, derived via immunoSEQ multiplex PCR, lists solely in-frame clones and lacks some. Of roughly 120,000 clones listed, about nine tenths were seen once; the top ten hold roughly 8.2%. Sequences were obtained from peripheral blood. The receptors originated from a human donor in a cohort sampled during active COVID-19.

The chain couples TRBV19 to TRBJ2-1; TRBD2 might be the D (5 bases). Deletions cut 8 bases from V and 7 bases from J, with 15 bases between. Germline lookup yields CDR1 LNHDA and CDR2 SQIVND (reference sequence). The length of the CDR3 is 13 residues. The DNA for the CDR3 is TGTGCCAGTGGACTCCGCCTAGAGAATGAGCAGTTCTTC. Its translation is CASGLRLENEQFF.

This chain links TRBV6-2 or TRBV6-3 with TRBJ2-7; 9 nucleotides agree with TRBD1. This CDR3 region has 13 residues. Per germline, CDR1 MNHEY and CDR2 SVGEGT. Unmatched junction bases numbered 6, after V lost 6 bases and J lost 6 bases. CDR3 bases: TGTGCCAGCAGCGACAGGGGGTTGGGCGAGCAGTACTTC. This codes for CASSDRGLGEQYF.

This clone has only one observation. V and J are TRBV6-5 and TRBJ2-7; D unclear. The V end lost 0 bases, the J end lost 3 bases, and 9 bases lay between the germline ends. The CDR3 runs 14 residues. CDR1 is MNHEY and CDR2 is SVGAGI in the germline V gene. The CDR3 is CASSYSDTIYEQYF. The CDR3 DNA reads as TGTGCCAGCAGTTACTCAGATACTATCTACGAGCAGTACTTC.

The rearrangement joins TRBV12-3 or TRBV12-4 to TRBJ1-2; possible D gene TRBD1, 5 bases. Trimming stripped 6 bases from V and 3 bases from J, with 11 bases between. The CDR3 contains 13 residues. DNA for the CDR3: TGTGCCAGCAGCCTGGACACTCACTATGGCTACACCTTC. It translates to CASSLDTHYGYTF.

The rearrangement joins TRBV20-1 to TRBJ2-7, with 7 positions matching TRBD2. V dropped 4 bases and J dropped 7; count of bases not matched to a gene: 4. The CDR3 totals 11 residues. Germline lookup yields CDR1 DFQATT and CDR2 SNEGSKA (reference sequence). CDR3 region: CSANLGREQYF. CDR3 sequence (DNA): TGCAGTGCTAACCTCGGGAGGGAGCAGTACTTC.

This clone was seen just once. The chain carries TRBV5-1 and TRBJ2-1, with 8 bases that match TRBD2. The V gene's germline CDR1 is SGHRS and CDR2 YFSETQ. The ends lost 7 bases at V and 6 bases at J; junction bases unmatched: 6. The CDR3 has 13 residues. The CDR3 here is CASRAGVSNEQFF. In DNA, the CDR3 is TGCGCCAGCCGAGCGGGGGTCTCCAATGAGCAGTTCTTC.

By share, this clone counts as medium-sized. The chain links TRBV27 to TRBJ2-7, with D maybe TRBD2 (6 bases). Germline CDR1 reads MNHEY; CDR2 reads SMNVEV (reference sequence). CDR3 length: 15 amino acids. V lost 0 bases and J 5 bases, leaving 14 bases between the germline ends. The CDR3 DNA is TGTGCCAGCAGTTTATCGCCCGGGAGTACCCACGAGCAGTACTTC. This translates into CASSLSPGSTHEQYF.

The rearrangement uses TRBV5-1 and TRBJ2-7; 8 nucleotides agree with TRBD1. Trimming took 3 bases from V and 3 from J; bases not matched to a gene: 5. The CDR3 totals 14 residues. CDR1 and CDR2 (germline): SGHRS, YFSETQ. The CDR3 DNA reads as TGCGCCAGCAGCTCATCCGGGACAGGCTACGAGCAGTACTTC. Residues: CASSSSGTGYEQYF.

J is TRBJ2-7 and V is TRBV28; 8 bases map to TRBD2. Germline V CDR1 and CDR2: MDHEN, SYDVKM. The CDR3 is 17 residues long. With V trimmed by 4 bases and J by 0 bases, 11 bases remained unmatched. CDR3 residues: CASSSPSGRASSYEQYF. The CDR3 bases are TGTGCCAGCAGTTCCCCCTCCGGGAGGGCGAGCTCCTACGAGCAGTACTTC.

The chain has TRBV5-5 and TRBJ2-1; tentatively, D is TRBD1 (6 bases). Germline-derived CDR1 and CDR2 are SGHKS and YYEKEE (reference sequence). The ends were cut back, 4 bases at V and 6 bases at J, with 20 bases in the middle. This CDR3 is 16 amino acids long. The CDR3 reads CASSRQADTGTNEQFF. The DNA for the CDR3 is TGTGCCAGCAGCCGCCAGGCCGATACAGGGACCAATGAGCAGTTCTTC. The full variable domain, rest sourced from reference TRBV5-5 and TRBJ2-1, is DAGVTQSPTHLIKTRGQQVTLRCSPISGHKSVSWYQQVLGQGPQFIFQYYEKEERGRGNFPDRFSARQFPNYSSELNVNALLLGDSALYLCASSRQADTGTNEQFFGPGTRLTVL.

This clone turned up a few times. The CDR3 sequence is CASQGEETQYF. The CDR3 nucleotides read TGTGCCAGCCAGGGGGAGGAGACCCAGTACTTC. The chain is built from TRBV19 and TRBJ2-5, with TRBD1 matching 7 bases. This CDR3 comprises 11 residues. Trimming took 9 bases from V and 5 from J; bases not matched to a gene: 3. CDR1 and CDR2 (germline): LNHDA, SQIVND (reference sequence).

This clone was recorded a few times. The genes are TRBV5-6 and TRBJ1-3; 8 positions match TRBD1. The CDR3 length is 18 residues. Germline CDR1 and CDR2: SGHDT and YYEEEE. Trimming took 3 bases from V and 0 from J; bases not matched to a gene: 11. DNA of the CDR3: TGTGCCAGCAGCTGGGGGGACAGGTTCCCAGACTCTGGAAACACCATATATTTT. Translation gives CASSWGDRFPDSGNTIYF.

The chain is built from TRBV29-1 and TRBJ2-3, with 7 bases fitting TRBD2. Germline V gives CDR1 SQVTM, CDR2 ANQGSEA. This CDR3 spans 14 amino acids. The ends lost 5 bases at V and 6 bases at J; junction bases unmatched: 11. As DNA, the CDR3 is TGCAGCGTTAGTACAGGACTAGGTTGGGATACGCAGTATTTT. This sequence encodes CSVSTGLGWDTQYF.

In DNA form, the CDR3 reads TGTGCCAGCAGTTACTCAGCAGGGCCTACGCAGTATTTT. Its protein product is CASSYSAGPTQYF. The chain couples TRBV6-5 to TRBJ2-3; possible D gene TRBD1, 5 bases. The CDR3 loop spans 13 amino acids. Per the germline V gene, CDR1 is MNHEY and CDR2 is SVGAGI. Between the trimmed V and J ends, which lost 0 bases and 8 bases, there was a span of 9 bases.

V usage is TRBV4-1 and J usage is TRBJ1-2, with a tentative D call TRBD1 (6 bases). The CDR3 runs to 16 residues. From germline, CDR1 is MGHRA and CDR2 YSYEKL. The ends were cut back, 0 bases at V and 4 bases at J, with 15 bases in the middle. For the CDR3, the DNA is TGCGCCAGCAGCCAAGATGGGGGGGACATCGGCTATGGCTACACCTTC. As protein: CASSQDGGDIGYGYTF.